Shown below are 5 T cell receptor beta chains from a single sample sequenced in a study of blood T cell repertoires in COVID-19. Produced via immunoSEQ multiplex PCR; TCRdb's table is partial and in-frame only. Among around 310,000 clones, 89% were seen once, and the ten largest hold approximately 13%. The sample consisted of peripheral blood. The receptor source for this set is a woman between 55 and 75 years old with acute or convalescent COVID-19.

The chain has TRBV21-1 and TRBJ1-4; the D call in the table, TRBD1, was not verified against the DNA. TRBV21-1 is noted as a pseudogene. There are 14 residues in the CDR3. This CDR3 is CASSTRQGEEKLFF. CDR3 nucleotide sequence: TGTGCCAGCAGCACTAGACAGGGGGAGGAAAAACTGTTTTTT.

CDR3 sequence (DNA): TGTGCCAGCAGCCAAGAACTGAGGAACACTGAAGCTTTCTTT. Amino acids: CASSQELRNTEAFF. This sequence joins TRBV3-1 (or the pseudogene TRBV3-2) and TRBJ1-1; D unclear. Germline CDR1 LGHDT, CDR2 YNNKEL (reference sequence). Trimming pared 0 bases from V and 1 base from J, leaving 6 bases between. This CDR3 contains 14 residues.

The count of this clone is one. This chain links TRBV4-2 with TRBJ2-7, with 13 bases fitting TRBD2. Germline V CDR1 and CDR2: LGHNA, YNFKEQ. V trimming: 1 base; J trimming: 6 bases; junction bases outside the gene matches: 6. The CDR3 is 16 residues long. CDR3 protein: CASSQGDGTSGTEQYF. DNA of the CDR3: TGTGCCAGCAGCCAAGGGGACGGGACTAGCGGGACCGAGCAGTACTTC.

The rearrangement joins TRBV19 to TRBJ2-3; 8 positions match TRBD2. CDR3 length: 14 residues. With V trimmed by 9 bases and J by 3 bases, 8 bases remained unmatched. Germline loops: CDR1 LNHDA, CDR2 SQIVND (reference sequence). CDR3 loop: CASPGGDLTDTQYF. CDR3 coding DNA: TGTGCCAGCCCGGGGGGGGACCTAACAGATACGCAGTATTTT.

CDR3 residues: CASSPRTFLGTEAFF. CDR3 in DNA: TGTGCCAGCAGCCCTAGGACTTTTTTAGGCACTGAAGCTTTCTTT. The gene calls are TRBV7-2 and TRBJ1-1; D unclear. Trimming removed 5 bases from V and 4 bases from J, with 17 bases in between. The CDR3 spans 15 residues. Germline V gene lookup returns CDR1 SGHTA and CDR2 FQGNSA.